This T cell receptor (beta chain) appears in the sequencing data of a study of blood T cell repertoires in COVID-19. CDR1 SGHNT and CDR2 YENEEA come from the germline V gene. The CDR3 length is 14 residues. V trimming: 5 bases; J trimming: 6 bases; junction bases outside the gene matches: 4. Clones were read by immunoSEQ multiplex PCR, and TCRdb kept only the in-frame ones, dropping some. The repertoire has about 260,000 clones, around 90% of them found once; the top ten carry about 9.4%. The sequence was obtained from a woman aged 70-85 years with COVID-19, enrolled during active disease. This chain joins TRBV11-3 and TRBJ2-2; 9 bases align to TRBD1. Source material: peripheral blood. Here the CDR3 DNA reads TGTGCCAGCAGCCCTCGACAGGGGGCCGGGGAGCTGTTTTTT. It is translated as CASSPRQGAGELFF.